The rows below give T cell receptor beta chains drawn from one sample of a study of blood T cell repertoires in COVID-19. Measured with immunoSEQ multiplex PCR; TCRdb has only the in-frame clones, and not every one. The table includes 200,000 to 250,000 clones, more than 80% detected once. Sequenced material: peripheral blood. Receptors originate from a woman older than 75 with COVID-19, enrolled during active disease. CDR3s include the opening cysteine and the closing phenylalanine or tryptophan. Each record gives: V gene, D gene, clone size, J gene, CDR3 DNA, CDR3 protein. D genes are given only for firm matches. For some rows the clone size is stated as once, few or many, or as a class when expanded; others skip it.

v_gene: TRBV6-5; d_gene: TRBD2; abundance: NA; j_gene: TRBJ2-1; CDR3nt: TGTGCCAGCAGTGACTCCGGACTAGCGGCCAATGAGCAGTTCTTC; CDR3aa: CASSDSGLAANEQFF
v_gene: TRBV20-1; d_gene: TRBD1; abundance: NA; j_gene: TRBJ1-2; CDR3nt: TGCAGTGCTAGTCGACAGGGGGTCGGCTATGGCTACACCTTC; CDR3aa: CSASRQGVGYGYTF
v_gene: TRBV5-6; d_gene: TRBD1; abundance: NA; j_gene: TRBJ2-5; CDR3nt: TGTGCCAGCAGTACCCCCGGGACAGGGGGAGAGACCCAGTACTTC; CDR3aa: CASSTPGTGGETQYF
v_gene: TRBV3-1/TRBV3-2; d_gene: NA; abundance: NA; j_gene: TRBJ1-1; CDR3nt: TGTGCCAGCAGCCCCGCGGCGAACACTGAAGCTTTCTTT; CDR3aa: CASSPAANTEAFF
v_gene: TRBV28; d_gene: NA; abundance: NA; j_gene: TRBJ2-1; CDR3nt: TGTGCCAGCAGACCTAGTAAGGCGTACTCCTACAATGAGCAGTTCTTC; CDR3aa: CASRPSKAYSYNEQFF
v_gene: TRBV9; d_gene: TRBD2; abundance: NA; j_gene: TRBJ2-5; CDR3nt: TGTGCCAGCAGCGTAGGGGTTAGCGGGTACCAAGAGACCCAGTACTTC; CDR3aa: CASSVGVSGYQETQYF
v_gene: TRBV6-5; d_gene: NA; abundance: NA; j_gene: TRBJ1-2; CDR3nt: TGTGCCAGCAGTTGGGCTGGTTCGAATGGCTACACCTTC; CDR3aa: CASSWAGSNGYTF
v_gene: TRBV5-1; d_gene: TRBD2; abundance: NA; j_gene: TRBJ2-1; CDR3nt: TGCGCCGGGCCGGCTAGCGGGCGGAATGAGCAGTTCTTC; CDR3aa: CAGPASGRNEQFF
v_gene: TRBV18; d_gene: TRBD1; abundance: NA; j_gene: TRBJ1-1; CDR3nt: TGTGCCAGCTCACCGTCCGGGACAGTGAACACTGAAGCTTTCTTT; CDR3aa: CASSPSGTVNTEAFF
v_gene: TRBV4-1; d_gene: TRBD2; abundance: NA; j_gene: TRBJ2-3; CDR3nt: TGCGCCAGCAGCCAAGTGAGTAGCGGGAGATCAGATACGCAGTATTTT; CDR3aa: CASSQVSSGRSDTQYF
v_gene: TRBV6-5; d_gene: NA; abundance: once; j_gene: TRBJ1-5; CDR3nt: TGTGCCAGCAGTAGTGTCTCCCGGAATCAGCCCCAGCATTTT; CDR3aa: CASSSVSRNQPQHF
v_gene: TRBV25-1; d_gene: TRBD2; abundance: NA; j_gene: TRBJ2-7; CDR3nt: TGTGCCAGCAGATCGACTAGCGGGCATCTCGAGCAGTACTTC; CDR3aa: CASRSTSGHLEQYF
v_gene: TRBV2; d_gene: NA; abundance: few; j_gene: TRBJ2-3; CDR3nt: TGTGCCAGTACCTTTGGCGGGGTGGGGGCAGATACGCAGTATTTT; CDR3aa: CASTFGGVGADTQYF
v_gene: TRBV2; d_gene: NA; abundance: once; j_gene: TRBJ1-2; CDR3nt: TGTGCCAGCAGTGATAGGGTTCCGGGGTCCACCTTC; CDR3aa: CASSDRVPGSTF
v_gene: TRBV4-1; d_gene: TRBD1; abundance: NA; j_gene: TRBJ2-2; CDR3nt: TGCGCCAGCAGCCAGAGACAGGGCCCCACCGGGGAGCTGTTTTTT; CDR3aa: CASSQRQGPTGELFF
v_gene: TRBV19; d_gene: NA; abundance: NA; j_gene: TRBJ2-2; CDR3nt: TGTGCCAGTAGTCCTGGACATCCCGGGGAGCTGTTTTTT; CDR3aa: CASSPGHPGELFF
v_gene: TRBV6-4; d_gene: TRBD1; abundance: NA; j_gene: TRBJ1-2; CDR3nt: TGTGCCAGCATGTTTACAGGGGGAGGCGACTATGGCTACACCTTC; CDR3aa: CASMFTGGGDYGYTF
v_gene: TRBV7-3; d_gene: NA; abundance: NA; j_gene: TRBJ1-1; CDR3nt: TGTGCCAGCAGCTTAGGGCTTAGAACTGAAGCTTTCTTT; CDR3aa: CASSLGLRTEAFF
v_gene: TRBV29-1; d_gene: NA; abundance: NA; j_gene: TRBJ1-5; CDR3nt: TGCAGCGTTAGAAACAGTGGTAATCAGCCCCAGCATTTT; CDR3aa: CSVRNSGNQPQHF
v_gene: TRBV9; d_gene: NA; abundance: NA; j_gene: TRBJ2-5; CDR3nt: TGTGCCAGCAGCGTAGGGGCCCAAGAGACCCAGTACTTC; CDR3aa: CASSVGAQETQYF
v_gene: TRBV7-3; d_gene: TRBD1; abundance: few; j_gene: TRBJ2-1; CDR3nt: TGTGCCAGCAGCCCCGGATACAGGGGTAATGAGCAGTTCTTC; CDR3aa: CASSPGYRGNEQFF
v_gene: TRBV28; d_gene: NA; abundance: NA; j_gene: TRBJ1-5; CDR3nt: TGTGCCAGCAGTTTTCACGGGGGCAATCAGCCCCAGCATTTT; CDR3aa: CASSFHGGNQPQHF
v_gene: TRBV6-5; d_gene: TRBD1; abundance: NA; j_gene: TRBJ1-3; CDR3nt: TGTGCCAGCAGCCCAGACAGGGGTGGAAACACCATATATTTT; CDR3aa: CASSPDRGGNTIYF
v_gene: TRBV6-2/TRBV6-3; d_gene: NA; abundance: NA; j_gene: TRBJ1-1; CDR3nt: TGTGCCAGCAGTCGCCGGACAGACAACACTGAAGCTTTCTTT; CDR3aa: CASSRRTDNTEAFF
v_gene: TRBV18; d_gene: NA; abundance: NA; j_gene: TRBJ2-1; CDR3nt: TGTGCCAGCTCACCTTTGGAGTCCTCCTACAATGAGCAGTTCTTC; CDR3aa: CASSPLESSYNEQFF
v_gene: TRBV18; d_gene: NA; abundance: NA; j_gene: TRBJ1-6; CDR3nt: TGTGCCAGCTCACCCGGGGGGGGCGAATCACCCCTCCACTTT; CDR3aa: CASSPGGGESPLHF
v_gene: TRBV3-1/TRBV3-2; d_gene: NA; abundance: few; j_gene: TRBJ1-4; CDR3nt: TGTGCCAGCAGCCAAGTAGGACAGATACTGTTTTTT; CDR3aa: CASSQVGQILFF
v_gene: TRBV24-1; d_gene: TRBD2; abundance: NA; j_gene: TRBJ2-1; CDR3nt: TGTGCCACCAGTGATGCTAGCGGGCGAAACTACAATGAGCAGTTCTTC; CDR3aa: CATSDASGRNYNEQFF
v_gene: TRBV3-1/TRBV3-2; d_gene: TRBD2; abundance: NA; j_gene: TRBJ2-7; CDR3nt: TGTGCCAGCAGCCCCCATGGGGAGGGTTTGTACTTC; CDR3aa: CASSPHGEGLYF
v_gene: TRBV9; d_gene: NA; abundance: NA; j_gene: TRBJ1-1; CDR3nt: TGTGCCAGCAGCTCCTCCGGACACAGTGGGGACACTGAAGCTTTCTTT; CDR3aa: CASSSSGHSGDTEAFF
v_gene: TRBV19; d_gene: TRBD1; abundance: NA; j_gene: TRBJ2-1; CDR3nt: TGTGCCAGTAGTTCCCTACCGGGACAGGGAGCCTACAATGAGCAGTTCTTC; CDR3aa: CASSSLPGQGAYNEQFF
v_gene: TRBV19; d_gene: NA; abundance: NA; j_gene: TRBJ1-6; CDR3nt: TGTGCCAGTACCGATACAGGGAGACGTTCACCCCTCCACTTT; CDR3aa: CASTDTGRRSPLHF
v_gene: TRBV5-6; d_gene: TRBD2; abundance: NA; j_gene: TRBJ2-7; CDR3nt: TGTGCCAGCCGTCTTAGCGGGAGGGCCCACGAGCAGTACTTC; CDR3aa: CASRLSGRAHEQYF
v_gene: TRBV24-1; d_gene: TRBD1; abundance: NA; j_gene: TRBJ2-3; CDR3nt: TGTGCCACCAGGGGACAGGGGGGGGATACGCAGTATTTT; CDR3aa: CATRGQGGDTQYF
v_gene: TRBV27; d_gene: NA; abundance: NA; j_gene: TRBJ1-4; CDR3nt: TGTGCCAGCAGTAGCAGGCTCAATGAAAAACTGTTTTTT; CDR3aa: CASSSRLNEKLFF
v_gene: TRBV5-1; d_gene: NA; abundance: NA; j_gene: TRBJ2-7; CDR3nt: TGCGCCAGCAGCTTGTGGTACAGCTCCTACGAGCAGTACTTC; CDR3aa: CASSLWYSSYEQYF
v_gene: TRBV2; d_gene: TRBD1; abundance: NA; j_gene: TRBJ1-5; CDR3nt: TGTGCCAGCAGCACCCAGAGGGGGACAGGGGGGGATAGCAATCAGCCCCAGCATTTT; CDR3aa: CASSTQRGTGGDSNQPQHF